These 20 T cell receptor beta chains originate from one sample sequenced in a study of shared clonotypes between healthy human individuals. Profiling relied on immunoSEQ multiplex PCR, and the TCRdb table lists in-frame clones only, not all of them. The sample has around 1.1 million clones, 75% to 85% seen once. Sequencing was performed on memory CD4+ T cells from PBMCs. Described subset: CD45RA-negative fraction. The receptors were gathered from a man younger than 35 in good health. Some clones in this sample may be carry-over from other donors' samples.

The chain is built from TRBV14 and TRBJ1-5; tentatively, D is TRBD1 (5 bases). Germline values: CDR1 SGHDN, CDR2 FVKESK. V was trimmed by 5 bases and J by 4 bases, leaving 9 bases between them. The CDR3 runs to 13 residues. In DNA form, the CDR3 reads TGTGCCAGCAGCGAGGGACCAAATCAGCCCCAGCATTTT. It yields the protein CASSEGPNQPQHF.

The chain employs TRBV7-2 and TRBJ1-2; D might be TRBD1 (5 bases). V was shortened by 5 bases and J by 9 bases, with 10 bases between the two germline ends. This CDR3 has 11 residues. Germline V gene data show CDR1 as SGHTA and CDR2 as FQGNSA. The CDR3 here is CASSPGARYTF. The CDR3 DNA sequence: TGTGCCAGCAGCCCCGGGGCCCGCTACACCTTC.

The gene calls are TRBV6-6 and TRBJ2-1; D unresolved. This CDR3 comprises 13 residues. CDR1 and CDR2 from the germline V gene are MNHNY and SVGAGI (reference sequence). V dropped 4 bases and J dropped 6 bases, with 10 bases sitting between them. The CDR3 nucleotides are TGTGCCAGCAGTTCCCCCCGGCGCAATGAGCAGTTCTTC. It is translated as CASSSPRRNEQFF.

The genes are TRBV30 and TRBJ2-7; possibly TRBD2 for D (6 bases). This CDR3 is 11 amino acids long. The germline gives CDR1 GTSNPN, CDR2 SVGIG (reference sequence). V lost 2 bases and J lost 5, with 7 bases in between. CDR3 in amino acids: CAWSIADEQYF. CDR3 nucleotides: TGTGCCTGGAGTATAGCGGACGAGCAGTACTTC. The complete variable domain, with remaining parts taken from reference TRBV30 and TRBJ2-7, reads SQTIHQWPATLVQPVGSPLSLECTVEGTSNPNLYWYRQAAGRGLQLLFYSVGIGQISSEVPQNLSASRPQDRQFILSSKKLLLSDSGFYLCAWSIADEQYFGPGTRLTVT.

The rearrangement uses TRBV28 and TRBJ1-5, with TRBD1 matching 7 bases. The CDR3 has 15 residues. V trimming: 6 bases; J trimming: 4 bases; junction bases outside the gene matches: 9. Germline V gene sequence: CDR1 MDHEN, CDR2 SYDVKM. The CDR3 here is CASSRTGALNQPQHF. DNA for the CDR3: TGTGCCAGCAGCCGTACAGGGGCACTAAATCAGCCCCAGCATTTT.

CDR3 loop: CASSLVRTINTEAFF. The CDR3 coding sequence is TGTGCCAGCAGCTTGGTCAGGACAATTAACACTGAAGCTTTCTTT. This chain links TRBV7-3 with TRBJ1-1, with D maybe TRBD1 (5 bases). Germline CDR1 and CDR2: SGHTA and FQGTGA. The V and J ends lost 3 bases and 2 bases respectively, with 13 bases between them. The length of the CDR3 is 15 residues. The full variable domain, with the rest looked up from reference TRBV7-3 and TRBJ1-1, is GAGVSQTPSNKVTEKGKYVELRCDPISGHTALYWYRQSLGQGPEFLIYFQGTGAADDSGLPNDRFFAVRPEGSVSTLKIQRTERGDSAVYLCASSLVRTINTEAFFGQGTRLTVV.

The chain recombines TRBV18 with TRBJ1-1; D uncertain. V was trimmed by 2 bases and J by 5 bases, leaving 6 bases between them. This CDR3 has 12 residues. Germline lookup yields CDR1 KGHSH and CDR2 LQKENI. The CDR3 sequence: CASSPGQTEAFF. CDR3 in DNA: TGTGCCAGCTCACCAGGGCAGACTGAAGCTTTCTTT.

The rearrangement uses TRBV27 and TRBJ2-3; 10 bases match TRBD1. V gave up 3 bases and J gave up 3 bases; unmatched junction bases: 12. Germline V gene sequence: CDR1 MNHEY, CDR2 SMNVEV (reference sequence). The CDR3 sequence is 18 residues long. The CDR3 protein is CASSFDRGHRGGTDTQYF. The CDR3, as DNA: TGTGCCAGCAGTTTTGACAGGGGGCATCGTGGAGGGACAGATACGCAGTATTTT.

The CDR3 DNA reads as TGTGCCAGCAGTGATTCTAGCTGGAGGCGGTCCTACGAGCAGTACTTC. Residues: CASSDSSWRRSYEQYF. The genes are TRBV2 and TRBJ2-7; perhaps TRBD2 as D (5 bases). Deletions cut 3 bases from V and 1 base from J, with 16 bases between. The CDR3 runs 16 residues. Germline CDR1 reads SNHLY; CDR2 reads FYNNEI.

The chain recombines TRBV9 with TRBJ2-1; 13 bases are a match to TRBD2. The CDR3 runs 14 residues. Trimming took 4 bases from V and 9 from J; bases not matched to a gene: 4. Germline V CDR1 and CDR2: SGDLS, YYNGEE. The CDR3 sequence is CASSPRLAGGEQFF. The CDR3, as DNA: TGTGCCAGCAGCCCCAGACTAGCGGGGGGTGAGCAGTTCTTC.

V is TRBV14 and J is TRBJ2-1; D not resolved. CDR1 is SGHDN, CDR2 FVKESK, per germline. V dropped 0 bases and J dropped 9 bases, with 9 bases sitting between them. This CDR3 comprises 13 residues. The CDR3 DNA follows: TGTGCCAGCAGCCAAGATCGGGTAGGTGAGCAGTTCTTC. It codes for CASSQDRVGEQFF.

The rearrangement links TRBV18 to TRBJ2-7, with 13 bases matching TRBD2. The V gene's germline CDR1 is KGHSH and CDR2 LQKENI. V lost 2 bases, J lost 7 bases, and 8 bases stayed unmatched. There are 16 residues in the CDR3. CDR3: CASSPDRGLAGVEQYF. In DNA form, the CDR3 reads TGTGCCAGCTCACCAGACCGAGGACTAGCGGGAGTTGAGCAGTACTTC.

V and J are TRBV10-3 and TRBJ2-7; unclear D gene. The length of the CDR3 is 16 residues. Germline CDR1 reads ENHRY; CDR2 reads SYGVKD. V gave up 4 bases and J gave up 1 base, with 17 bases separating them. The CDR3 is CAISGFSGSRSYEQYF. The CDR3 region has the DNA TGTGCCATCAGTGGGTTCTCGGGCTCCCGATCCTACGAGCAGTACTTC.

In nucleotides, the CDR3 is TGTGCCAGCTCACCACCGGGGCTGCCGCTGAACACTGAAGCTTTCTTT. Amino acids: CASSPPGLPLNTEAFF. V is TRBV18 and J is TRBJ1-1; D is possibly TRBD1 (5 bases). The germline gives CDR1 KGHSH, CDR2 LQKENI. Trimming stripped 0 bases from V and 0 bases from J, with 11 bases between. The CDR3 loop spans 16 amino acids.

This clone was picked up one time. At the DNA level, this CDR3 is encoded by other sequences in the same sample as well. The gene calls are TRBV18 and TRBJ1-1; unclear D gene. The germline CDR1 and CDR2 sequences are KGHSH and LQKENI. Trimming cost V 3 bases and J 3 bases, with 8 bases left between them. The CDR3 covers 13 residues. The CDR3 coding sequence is TGTGCCAGCTCACCGCGGCTCGACACTGAAGCTTTCTTT. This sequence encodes CASSPRLDTEAFF.

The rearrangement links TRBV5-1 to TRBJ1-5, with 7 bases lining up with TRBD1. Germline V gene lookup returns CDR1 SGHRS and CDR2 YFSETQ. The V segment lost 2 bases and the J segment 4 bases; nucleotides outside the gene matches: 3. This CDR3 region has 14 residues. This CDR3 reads CASSFTGENQPQHF. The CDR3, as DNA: TGCGCCAGCAGCTTCACAGGGGAGAATCAGCCCCAGCATTTT. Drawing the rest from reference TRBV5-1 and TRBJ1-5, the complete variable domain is KAGVTQTPRYLIKTRGQQVTLSCSPISGHRSVSWYQQTPGQGLQFLFEYFSETQRNKGNFPGRFSGRQFSNSRSEMNVSTLELGDSALYLCASSFTGENQPQHFGDGTRLSIL.

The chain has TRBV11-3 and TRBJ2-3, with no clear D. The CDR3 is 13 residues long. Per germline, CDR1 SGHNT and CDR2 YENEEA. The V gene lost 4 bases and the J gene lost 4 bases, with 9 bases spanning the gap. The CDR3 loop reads CASSSGRPDTQYF. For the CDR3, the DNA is TGTGCCAGCAGCTCCGGCCGGCCAGATACGCAGTATTTT. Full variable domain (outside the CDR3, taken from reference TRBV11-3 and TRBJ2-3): EAGVVQSPRYKIIEKKQPVAFWCNPISGHNTLYWYLQNLGQGPELLIRYENEEAVDDSQLPKDRFSAERLKGVDSTLKIQPAELGDSAVYLCASSSGRPDTQYFGPGTRLTVL.

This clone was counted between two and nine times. As DNA, the CDR3 is TGTGCCAGCAGTTGGGCGAGCCTACGGGGGGGCTACACCTTC. Its protein product is CASSWASLRGGYTF. V gene TRBV27 combines with J gene TRBJ1-2; D perhaps matches TRBD1 (5 bases). This CDR3 has 14 amino acids. V lost 4 bases and J 8 bases, leaving 17 bases between the germline ends. CDR1 MNHEY and CDR2 SMNVEV come from the germline V gene (reference sequence).

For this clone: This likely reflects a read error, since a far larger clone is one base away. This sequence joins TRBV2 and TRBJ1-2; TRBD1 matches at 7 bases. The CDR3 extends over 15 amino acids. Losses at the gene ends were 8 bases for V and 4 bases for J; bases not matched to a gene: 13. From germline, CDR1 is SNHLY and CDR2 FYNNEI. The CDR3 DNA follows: TGTGCCAGCGGTCAACGGAGGGACAGCATCTATGGCTACACCTTC. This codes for CASGQRRDSIYGYTF. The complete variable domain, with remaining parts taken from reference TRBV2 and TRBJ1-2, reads EPEVTQTPSHQVTQMGQEVILRCVPISNHLYFYWYRQILGQKVEFLVSFYNNEISEKSEIFDDQFSVERPDGSNFTLKIRSTKLEDSAMYFCASGQRRDSIYGYTFGSGTRLTVV.

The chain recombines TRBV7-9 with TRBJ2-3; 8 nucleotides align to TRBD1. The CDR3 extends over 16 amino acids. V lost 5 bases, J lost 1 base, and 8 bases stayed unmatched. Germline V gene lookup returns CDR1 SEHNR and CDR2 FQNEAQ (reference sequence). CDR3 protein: CASSLTGGWGTDTQYF. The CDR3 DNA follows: TGTGCCAGCAGCCTAACAGGGGGTTGGGGCACAGATACGCAGTATTTT.